These 25 T cell receptor beta chains share one sample of origin, sequenced in a study (dated by TCRdb to between 2015 and 2016). Library generation was performed with 5' RACE. The instrument given in TCRdb is Illumina MiSeq. Starting from the raw public reads, TCRdb applied fastp trimming at Q25, assembled clones with MiXCR and retained in-frame beta chains. Rows merge per CDR3 protein into single entries with the most common DNA and genes. This sample holds 9,000 or so distinct CDR3 sequences; about a third were observed only once. 5.6% of the sample is held by the ten biggest clonotypes. Tregs were isolated as CD4+CD25+CD127-/low cells. The material sequenced was Tregs sorted from blood. Source of these receptors: a female donor with breast cancer.

This clonotype was counted between two and nine times. V usage is TRBV20-1 and J usage is TRBJ2-5; TRBD2 agrees at 10 bases. The CDR3 consists of 13 residues. The germline gives CDR1 DFQATT, CDR2 SNEGSKA (reference sequence). Unmatched junction bases numbered 7, after V lost 7 bases and J lost 5 bases. Here the CDR3 reads CSVGLAGAETQYF. The CDR3 DNA follows: TGCAGTGTTGGGCTAGCGGGAGCTGAGACCCAGTACTTC.

The chain links TRBV5-4 to TRBJ1-1; D call uncertain. V lost 0 bases and J lost 0, with 9 bases in between. Germline V CDR1 and CDR2: SGHNT, YYREEE (reference sequence). This CDR3 is 15 amino acids long. CDR3 nucleotides: TGTGCCAGCAGCTTGGTCAAAAACATGAACACTGAAGCTTTCTTT. This encodes CASSLVKNMNTEAFF.

The chain joins TRBV30 to TRBJ2-6; D perhaps matches TRBD2 (5 bases). CDR1 is GTSNPN, CDR2 SVGIG, per germline (reference sequence). The CDR3 has 14 residues. Deletions cut 6 bases from V and 0 bases from J, with 9 bases between. CDR3 amino acids: CACRRGSGANVLTF. The CDR3, as DNA: TGTGCCTGCAGACGGGGCTCTGGGGCCAACGTCCTGACTTTC.

This clonotype has just a few counts. The chain is built from TRBV20-1 and TRBJ2-1, with D tentatively TRBD2 (6 bases). The V end lost 3 bases, the J end lost 6 bases, and 9 bases lay between the germline ends. The CDR3 runs 12 residues. CDR1 and CDR2 (germline): DFQATT, SNEGSKA (reference sequence). CDR3 DNA: TGCAGTGCTAGGTCCGGGGGCAATGAGCAGTTCTTC. It encodes CSARSGGNEQFF.

As regards this clonotype: As the CDR3 is not closed by the conserved phenylalanine or tryptophan, this likely results from a read error. The gene calls are TRBV5-1 and TRBJ1-4; no reliable D call. Germline values: CDR1 SGHRS, CDR2 YFSETQ. The CDR3 loop spans 13 amino acids. Deletions cut 5 bases from V and 0 bases from J, with 5 bases between. The CDR3 DNA is TGCGCCAGCAGGAGGGCAACTAATGAAAAACTGTTTCTT. It is translated as CASRRATNEKLFL.

The rearrangement joins TRBV6-6 to TRBJ1-4; D gene ambiguous. Germline V gene sequence: CDR1 MNHNY, CDR2 SVGAGI (reference sequence). The V end lost 5 bases, the J end lost 11 bases, and 9 bases lay between the germline ends. CDR3 length: 11 amino acids. The CDR3 DNA follows: TGTGCCAGCAGTGATTATGCGAAACTGTTTTTT. It translates to CASSDYAKLFF.

The chain couples TRBV12-5 to TRBJ2-2; TRBD2 aligns across 10 bases. Germline trimming cut 0 bases from V and 5 bases from J; bases unmatched to any gene: 3. The CDR3 runs to 16 residues. Looked up from germline, CDR1 is LGHNT and CDR2 is FRNRAP. The CDR3 region is CASGLVLAGITGELFF. The CDR3 DNA reads TGTGCTAGTGGTTTGGTACTAGCGGGAATAACCGGGGAGCTGTTTTTT. Combining the CDR3 with reference TRBV12-5 and TRBJ2-2 gives the whole variable domain DARVTQTPRHKVTEMGQEVTMRCQPILGHNTVFWYRQTMMQGLELLAYFRNRAPLDDSGMPKDRFSAEMPDATLATLKIQPSEPRDSAVYFCASGLVLAGITGELFFGEGSRLTVL.

This rearrangement joins TRBV7-9 to TRBJ2-3; 11 bases line up with TRBD2. CDR1 is SEHNR, CDR2 FQNEAQ, per germline (reference sequence). With V trimmed by 5 bases and J by 1 base, 2 bases remained unmatched. The CDR3 covers 15 residues. The CDR3: CASSPTSGGTDTQYF. The CDR3 bases are TGTGCCAGCAGCCCGACTAGCGGGGGCACAGATACGCAGTATTTT.

This clonotype is medium-sized by share. The chain is built from TRBV20-1 and TRBJ1-5; 9 nucleotides align to TRBD1. CDR3 length: 16 amino acids. The V and J ends lost 3 bases and 2 bases, in that order; junction bases with no gene match: 8. Germline CDR1 reads DFQATT; CDR2 reads SNEGSKA (reference sequence). The CDR3 DNA reads TGCAGTGCTAGGGCACAGGGGGCGCGGGGCAATCAGCCCCAGCATTTT. Its protein is CSARAQGARGNQPQHF.

The chain recombines TRBV6-1 with TRBJ2-2; D is perhaps TRBD1 (6 bases). V was clipped by 7 bases and J by 4 bases, with 13 bases between them. CDR1 MNHNS and CDR2 SASEGT come from the germline V gene. This CDR3 has 14 amino acids. CDR3 in amino acids: CASKYTGLTGELFF. DNA of the CDR3: TGTGCCAGCAAATACACAGGGCTCACCGGGGAGCTGTTTTTT.

V usage is TRBV20-1 and J usage is TRBJ2-1; D may be TRBD2 (5 bases). The CDR3 has 13 residues. CDR1 is DFQATT and CDR2 is SNEGSKA in the germline V gene (reference sequence). Deletions cut 0 bases from V and 5 bases from J, with 8 bases between. The CDR3 nucleotides are TGCAGTGCTAGAGAGCGGGCTCACAATGAGCAGTTCTTC. It is translated as CSARERAHNEQFF.

This chain joins TRBV29-1 and TRBJ1-2; D is unresolved. The CDR3 runs to 13 residues. Germline CDR1 is SQVTM and CDR2 is ANQGSEA. Trimming shortened V by 5 bases and J by 2 bases, and 12 bases separated the two germline ends. CDR3 protein: CSVTAKENYGYTF. CDR3 DNA: TGCAGCGTTACGGCCAAAGAAAACTATGGCTACACCTTC.

This clonotype has more than one count but fewer than ten. One end of the junction does not line up with germline, which may come from a read error. V gene TRBV20-1 combines with J gene TRBJ2-5; D gene unclear. From germline, CDR1 is DFQATT and CDR2 SNEGSKA (reference sequence). CDR3 length: 17 residues. In DNA, the CDR3 is TGCAGTGCTAGACACGGCTACTCCCTGCGGCCCCAAAAGACCCAGTACTTC. Protein: CSARHGYSLRPQKTQYF.

Comment on this clonotype: A much larger clone lies a single base off, so this may be a read error. V and J are TRBV15 and TRBJ2-1; D is perhaps TRBD2 (6 bases). CDR1 is LNHNV and CDR2 is YYDKDF in the germline V gene (reference sequence). The CDR3 is 14 amino acids. The CDR3 protein is CATSGGLSHNEQFF. Written as DNA, the CDR3 is TGTGCCACCAGCGGGGGACTCTCCCACAATGAGCAGTTCTTC.

By share of the sample, this clonotype is medium-sized. CDR3 nucleotide sequence: TGTGCCAGCAGTGCGGGACCCCTCAACACCATATATTTT. Amino acids: CASSAGPLNTIYF. V is TRBV6-1 and J is TRBJ1-3; TRBD1 might be the D (5 bases). Germline V CDR1 and CDR2: MNHNS, SASEGT. Trimming shortened V by 4 bases and J by 7 bases, and 11 bases separated the two germline ends. The CDR3 runs to 13 residues.

V gene TRBV29-1 combines with J gene TRBJ2-5; 9 nucleotides match TRBD1. Germline assignment: CDR1 SQVTM and CDR2 ANQGSEA. V shed 4 bases, J shed 5 bases, and the junction held 8 bases outside the gene matches. The CDR3 is 14 residues long. This CDR3 is CSVGTGGSGETQYF. The CDR3 nucleotides are TGCAGCGTTGGAACAGGGGGCTCGGGGGAGACCCAGTACTTC.

The CDR3 bases are TGCGCCAGCAGCTTGTCTTTAGCGGGAGTTGGACACAATGAGCAGTTCTTC. Translated: CASSLSLAGVGHNEQFF. The genes are TRBV5-1 and TRBJ2-1; TRBD2 matches at 9 bases. The CDR3 has 17 residues. Germline CDR1 is SGHRS and CDR2 is YFSETQ. Unmatched junction bases numbered 10, after V lost 1 base and J lost 5 bases.

This chain links TRBV4-2 with TRBJ2-5; 9 nucleotides align to TRBD1. The CDR3 sequence is 14 residues long. Trimming took 1 base from V and 4 from J; bases not matched to a gene: 1. CDR1 is LGHNA and CDR2 is YNFKEQ in the germline V gene. The CDR3 here is CASSQGQGGETQYF. In DNA form, the CDR3 reads TGTGCCAGCAGCCAAGGACAGGGGGGAGAGACCCAGTACTTC.

On this clonotype itself: One end of the junction fails to match germline, which may point to a read error. The V and J genes are TRBV20-1 and TRBJ2-1, with a possible D match to TRBD1 (5 bases). The CDR3 spans 14 residues. CDR1 is DFQATT, CDR2 SNEGSKA, per germline (reference sequence). The CDR3 is CSAETVNSYNGQFF. The CDR3 nucleotides read TGCAGTGCAGAGACAGTGAACTCCTACAATGGGCAGTTCTTC.

This clonotype was counted between two and nine times. V is TRBV7-3 and J is TRBJ2-2, with 9 bases that match TRBD2. After removal of 2 bases from V and 5 bases from J, the junction contained 0 bases not matched to a gene. Germline V gives CDR1 SGHTA, CDR2 FQGTGA. The CDR3 covers 14 residues. The CDR3 sequence is CASSLAGGTGELFF. The CDR3 DNA reads TGTGCCAGCAGCTTAGCGGGAGGGACCGGGGAGCTGTTTTTT.

This clonotype has just one count. CDR3 in DNA: TGCAGTGCTTCAACAGGGGGGTACAAGCAGTACTTC. Translating it yields CSASTGGYKQYF. The chain has TRBV20-1 and TRBJ2-7; 8 bases align to TRBD1. The CDR3 runs to 12 residues. Germline loops: CDR1 DFQATT, CDR2 SNEGSKA (reference sequence). V lost 5 bases, J lost 8 bases, and 8 bases stayed unmatched.

By share, this clonotype ranks as medium-sized. The chain is built from TRBV30 and TRBJ1-4, with unresolved D. Trimming shortened V by 0 bases and J by 8 bases, and 7 bases separated the two germline ends. The CDR3 extends over 12 amino acids. In germline, CDR1 is GTSNPN, CDR2 SVGIG (reference sequence). The CDR3 DNA is TGTGCCTGGAGTGTTGGCCAAGAAAAACTGTTTTTT. Protein product: CAWSVGQEKLFF.

This clonotype was counted between two and nine times. The rearrangement joins TRBV5-1 to TRBJ2-1; no clear D gene. Germline assignment: CDR1 SGHRS and CDR2 YFSETQ. Trimming removed 7 bases at V and 1 base at J, with 9 bases between. This CDR3 has 13 residues. Here the CDR3 reads CASRTPSYNEQFF. In DNA form, the CDR3 reads TGCGCCAGCCGTACCCCTTCCTACAATGAGCAGTTCTTC.

This clonotype was detected only a few times. The chain combines TRBV18 with TRBJ1-6, with D hard to call. This CDR3 has 15 residues. CDR1 is KGHSH and CDR2 is LQKENI in the germline V gene. V lost 3 bases and J lost 11, with 17 bases in between. CDR3 in amino acids: CASSPGAAQQAPLHF. The CDR3 DNA reads as TGTGCCAGCTCACCCGGCGCGGCGCAGCAGGCACCCCTCCACTTT.

The chain combines TRBV6-5 with TRBJ1-6, with D maybe TRBD1 (5 bases). This CDR3 comprises 14 residues. The V gene lost 3 bases and the J gene lost 9 bases, with 12 bases spanning the gap. Germline lookup yields CDR1 MNHEY and CDR2 SVGAGI. The CDR3, as DNA: TGTGCCAGCAGTTATCTGGGGGATGGTTCACCCCTCCACTTT. Translated, it gives CASSYLGDGSPLHF.